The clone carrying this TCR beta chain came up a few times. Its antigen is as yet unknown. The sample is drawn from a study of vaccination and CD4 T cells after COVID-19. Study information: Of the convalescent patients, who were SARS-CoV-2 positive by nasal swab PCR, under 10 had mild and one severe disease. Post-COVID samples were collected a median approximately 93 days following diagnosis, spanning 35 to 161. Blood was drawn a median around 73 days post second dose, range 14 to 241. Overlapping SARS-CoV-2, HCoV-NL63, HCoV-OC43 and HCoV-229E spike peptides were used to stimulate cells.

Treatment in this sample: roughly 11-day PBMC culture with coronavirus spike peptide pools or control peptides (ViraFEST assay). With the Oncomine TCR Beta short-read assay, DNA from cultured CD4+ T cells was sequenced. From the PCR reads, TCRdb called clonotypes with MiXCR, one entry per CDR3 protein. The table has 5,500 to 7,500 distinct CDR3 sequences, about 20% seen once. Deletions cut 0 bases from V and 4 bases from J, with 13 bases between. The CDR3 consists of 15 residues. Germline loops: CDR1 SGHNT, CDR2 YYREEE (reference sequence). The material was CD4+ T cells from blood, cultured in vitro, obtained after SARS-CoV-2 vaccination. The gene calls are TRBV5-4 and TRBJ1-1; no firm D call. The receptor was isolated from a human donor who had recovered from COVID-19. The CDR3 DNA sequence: TGTGCCAGCAGCTTGGACGGCCGGGGAGCCACTGAAGCTTTCTTT. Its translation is CASSLDGRGATEAFF.